Listed below are T cell receptor beta chains from one sample, sequenced in a study of T cells in tuberculosis. The data were produced by immunoSEQ multiplex PCR, yet TCRdb's version contains in-frame clones alone and is incomplete. The repertoire holds about 44,000 clones, with over 90% as singletons. Material: PBMCs. Receptors originate from a donor aged 10-29 years with latent tuberculosis or without tuberculosis infection. The CDR3 runs from the conserved cysteine through the conserved F or W. Each record gives: V gene, CDR3 protein.

>TRBV30
CAWQIDGYTEAFF
>TRBV2
CASTPGLAGYEQYF
>TRBV19
CASSIIGTGGEKLFF
>TRBV7-2
CASSSSGTVNEKLFF
>TRBV5-4
CASSLPRDSPYEQYF
>TRBV5-1
CASSGTSGDEQYF
>TRBV19
CASSDFQGNYGYTF
>TRBV18
CASSPPGLANNEQFF
>TRBV14
CASSLAGGPGNEQFF
>TRBV6-1
CASSEALFFYGYTF
>TRBV29-1
CSGSGTGKSEQYF
>TRBV10-3
CAITGGGRTEAFF
>TRBV5-1
CASSRTGAGANVLTF
>TRBV18
CASSGQVNFSGNTIYF
>TRBV18
CASSPSEGLNYGYTF
>TRBV5-1
CASSLTGEKLFF
>TRBV25-1
CASTVTGEAFF
>TRBV10-2
CASLKGRGTFSSYNEQFF
>TRBV19
CASSPRTGPDTQYF
>TRBV30
CAWGGEIGGTEAFF
>TRBV5-6
CASTGDRYEQYF
>TRBV14
CASSQDLVPVNYGYTF
>TRBV25-1
CASNRPGTGELFF
>TRBV2
CASRPTPSTDTQYF
>TRBV19
CASRTDPPGQQGSYNSPLHF
>TRBV29-1
CSVGLVGGAGDTQYF
>TRBV2
CASSLQDRNTEAFF
>TRBV5-6
CASSFLRGLKTEAFF
>TRBV27
CASSLGQLNTGELFF
>TRBV5-1
CASSQMTGDYGYTF
>TRBV19
CASRMGGVPFNEQFF
>TRBV5-1
CASSSRVDEQYF
>TRBV7-2
CASSFLTGVAEAFF
>TRBV7-8
CASSLGTADTQYF
>TRBV4-1
CASSPGQGGTEAFF
>TRBV29-1
CSVKSRAGTDTQYF
>TRBV27
CASSWAMTDGVYEQYF
>TRBV5-6
CASSFYMWGQGLSDTEAFF
>TRBV5-5
CASSSPWSSYNEQFF
>TRBV5-1
CASSLLAYSYNEQFF
>TRBV5-4
CASRALNEGLSVEAFF
>TRBV14
CASSQVFYEQYF
>TRBV5-4
CASSLASTGVQHF
>TRBV5-4
CASSPVFEPNTEAFF
>TRBV29-1
CSPYSTEAFF
>TRBV5-1
CASAKDFSGNTIYF
>TRBV5-1
CASSLERGQVYNEQFF
>TRBV13
CASSLDGGLATDTQYF
>TRBV27
CASSLLGGGNYGYTF
>TRBV5-3
CARSLARRLGQPQHF